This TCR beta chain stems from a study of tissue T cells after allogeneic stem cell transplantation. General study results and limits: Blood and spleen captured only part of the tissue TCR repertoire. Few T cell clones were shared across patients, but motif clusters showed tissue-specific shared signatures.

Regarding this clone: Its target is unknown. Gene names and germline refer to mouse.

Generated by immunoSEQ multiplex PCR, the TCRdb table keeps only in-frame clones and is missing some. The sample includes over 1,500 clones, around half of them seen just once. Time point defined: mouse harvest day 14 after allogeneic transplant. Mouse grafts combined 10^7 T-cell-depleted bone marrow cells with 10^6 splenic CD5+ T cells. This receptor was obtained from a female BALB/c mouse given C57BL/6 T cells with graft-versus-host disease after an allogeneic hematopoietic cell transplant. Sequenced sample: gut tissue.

This CDR3 is CASSPDRATEVFF. The CDR3 bases that were read are TGTGCCAGCAGCCCCGACAGGGCGACAGAAGTCTTC. The rearrangement uses TRBV5 and TRBJ1-1; 7 bases are shared with TRBD1. The DNA ends 1 residue before the CDR3 does, and the rest of the CDR3 is filled in from the germline J gene. Per germline, CDR1 LGHNA and CDR2 YNLKQL (reference sequence). V dropped 4 bases and J dropped 5; count of bases not matched to a gene: 4. This CDR3 is 13 amino acids long.